This TCR beta chain stems from a study of blood T cell repertoires in COVID-19 (dated by TCRdb to between 2020 and 2021). In terms of the full investigation: Collaborator samples came from the United States, Italy and Spain and covered acute and convalescent phases of COVID-19. The repertoires were released in a freely available public database meant as a resource for research on the immune response to SARS-CoV-2. The prospective study material was composed of cDNA or gDNA derived from T cells, B-cell-depleted T cells, or PBMCs. Where HLA class I and class II types were available, the types were taken from metadata supplied by the sample provider, not from assay-based typing. Deeply sampled blood TCRbeta repertoires from subjects exposed to, actively infected with, or recovered from COVID-19 were included in the dataset. The samples were drawn from two sources: the first 160 participants of the ongoing ImmuneRACE study, and 1,000 to 1,500 subjects contributed by 6 global collaborators. Nearly every sample came with metadata listing a de-identified subject ID, COVID-19 status, age in years and sex. Study-level results and caveats: The amount of clinical and demographic metadata varied by source and participant and was provided uncurated.

To note about this clone: What antigen it recognizes has not been identified. No much larger clonotype is one base removed from it; base qualities were not supplied.

In the prospective study, participants were roughly 18 to 95 years old, resided in about two dozen geographic areas of the United States, and were enrolled through a virtual design. In the prospective study, participants were assigned to cohorts based on the clinical history participants reported in a screening survey and a study questionnaire. Recovered participants in ImmuneRACE Cohort 3 were defined as having two consecutive negative NP/OP PCR tests, clearance from a healthcare professional, or resolution of symptoms. In the prospective study, mobile phlebotomists collected whole blood, serum and a nasopharyngeal or oropharyngeal swab from each participant. Prospective study participants could optionally give additional blood draws and questionnaires over an approximately two-month period. Before DNA extraction, blood samples from the prospective study were shipped at room temperature or frozen.

The germline V gene (reference sequence) sets CDR1 to LNHNV and CDR2 to YYDKDF. The CDR3 covers 13 residues, taking in both the cysteine and the phenylalanine. Solely the CDR3 DNA is kept, with 39 bases framed from the first base. V is cut back by 3 bases and J by 5 bases, with 3 bases in the junction unmatched. TCRbeta CDR3 regions were amplified from genomic DNA by means of the immunoSEQ Assay, a bias-controlled multiplex PCR. The source study handled its data this way. Nucleated cell counts per sample were estimated from amplification of reference gene primers within the assay. To quantify the absolute abundance of each unique TCRbeta CDR3 rearrangement, sequence reads were collapsed and filtered. For each sample, productive Simpson clonality was calculated as the square root of Simpson's diversity index over productive rearrangements. This is the immuneACCESS table as TCRdb keeps it, with only in-frame sequences that have V and J called. A part of the clones is gone; compared with another copy, unresolved V genes explain less than half, and the rest is unexplained. That table gives V, J and clone size, and the DNA gave D and trimming. This sample is represented by about 480,000 clones; around 87% of them were singletons. 1.5% to 2% of the sample is taken by the ten largest.

Specimen: PBMCs or T cells enriched from blood (not recorded which). This clonotype originated in a woman aged 40 to 55 who had recovered from COVID-19. The sequence links TRBV15 to TRBJ1-2, with 7 middle bases fitting TRBD1. The sequenced DNA is TGTGCCACCAGCAGGCGGGGACAGTATGGCTACACCTTC. The encoded protein is CATSRRGQYGYTF.